What follows describes a single T cell receptor (beta chain). Assay: immunoSEQ multiplex PCR; the TCRdb copy retains only in-frame clones and omits some. Among fewer than 350,000 clones listed, 70% to 90% were seen once. This entry is derived from a study of blood T cell repertoires in COVID-19. Per the germline V gene, CDR1 is SGHRS and CDR2 is YFSETQ. The CDR3 covers 16 residues. V lost 0 bases to trimming and J lost 8 bases; unmatched junction nucleotides: 6. J is TRBJ1-6 and V is TRBV5-1, with 9 positions matching TRBD1. The sequencing input was PBMCs or T cells enriched from blood (not recorded which). The clonotype comes from a woman aged 25 to 39 with acute COVID-19. CDR3 residues: CASSLDGTGMDSPLHF. The CDR3 region has the DNA TGCGCCAGCAGCTTGGATGGGACAGGGATGGATTCACCCCTCCACTTT. The full variable domain, its missing parts supplied by reference TRBV5-1 and TRBJ1-6, is KAGVTQTPRYLIKTRGQQVTLSCSPISGHRSVSWYQQTPGQGLQFLFEYFSETQRNKGNFPGRFSGRQFSNSRSEMNVSTLELGDSALYLCASSLDGTGMDSPLHFGNGTRLTVT.